Below are 16 T cell receptor beta chains sequenced from a single sample in a study of T cells after yellow fever vaccination. A single record per CDR3 protein comes from TCRdb applying MiXCR to the 5' RACE reads. Of some 120,000 distinct CDR3 sequences listed, around 7.7% were seen once; the top ten hold 2.5%. The sample in question was CD4+ T cells sorted from PBMCs, obtained less than 11 days after the first yellow fever vaccination. The receptor set was obtained from a man younger than 35 who received the YFV17D yellow fever vaccine.

This clonotype came up many times. The gene calls are TRBV7-3 and TRBJ2-1, with D unclear. Per germline, CDR1 SGHTA and CDR2 FQGTGA. The V gene lost 5 bases and the J gene lost 6 bases, with 17 bases spanning the gap. This CDR3 spans 15 amino acids. CDR3 DNA sequence: TGTGCCAGCAGCCCCCAGAGTAGCCTGGGCAATGAGCAGTTCTTC. Its translation is CASSPQSSLGNEQFF.

This clonotype was found many times. The chain carries TRBV10-3 and TRBJ2-3; 7 nucleotides match TRBD2. The CDR3 is 15 residues long. Germline CDR1 ENHRY, CDR2 SYGVKD. V shed 4 bases, J shed 2 bases, and the junction held 6 bases outside the gene matches. In DNA form, the CDR3 reads TGTGCCATCAGTGTTGGCGGGGGATACACAGATACGCAGTATTTT. It yields the protein CAISVGGGYTDTQYF.

The rearrangement uses TRBV6-5 and TRBJ1-4; 9 positions agree with TRBD1. Trimming cost V 7 bases and J 8 bases; bases outside gene matches: 8. The CDR3 runs to 14 residues. The V gene's germline CDR1 is MNHEY and CDR2 SVGAGI. Here the CDR3 reads CASKTGQGREKLFF. CDR3 bases: TGTGCCAGCAAAACCGGACAGGGGAGGGAAAAACTGTTTTTT.

This clonotype was seen repeatedly, ten times or more. The chain recombines TRBV6-5 with TRBJ2-4; D is perhaps TRBD1 (5 bases). V dropped 2 bases and J dropped 1 base, with 9 bases sitting between them. CDR3 length: 15 amino acids. CDR1 and CDR2 (germline): MNHEY, SVGAGI. DNA of the CDR3: TGTGCCAGCAGTTACGAGCCAGGGGCCAAAAACATTCAGTACTTC. Amino acids: CASSYEPGAKNIQYF.

This clonotype was recorded at least ten times. The rearrangement joins TRBV28 to TRBJ1-1; D gene unclear. V gave up 7 bases and J gave up 5 bases, with 14 bases separating them. CDR1 and CDR2 (germline): MDHEN, SYDVKM. The CDR3 runs 13 residues. As DNA, the CDR3 is TGTGCCAGCAACTCCCCTGCCGGGACTGAAGCTTTCTTT. Its protein is CASNSPAGTEAFF.

There are many counts of this clonotype. This chain uses TRBV5-5 with TRBJ2-1; 11 bases are a match to TRBD1. Germline loops: CDR1 SGHKS, CDR2 YYEKEE (reference sequence). The V gene end was trimmed by 4 bases and the J gene end by 1 base; junction bases not matched to a gene: 4. This CDR3 has 16 amino acids. This chain's CDR3 is CASSPDRGLSYNEQFF. As DNA, the CDR3 is TGTGCCAGCAGCCCGGACAGGGGGCTATCCTACAATGAGCAGTTCTTC. Filled out from reference TRBV5-5 and TRBJ2-1, the complete variable domain reads DAGVTQSPTHLIKTRGQQVTLRCSPISGHKSVSWYQQVLGQGPQFIFQYYEKEERGRGNFPDRFSARQFPNYSSELNVNALLLGDSALYLCASSPDRGLSYNEQFFGPGTRLTVL.

This chain connects TRBV11-2 to TRBJ2-6; TRBD1 is a possible D gene (5 bases). The V end lost 6 bases, the J end lost 0 bases, and 18 bases lay between the germline ends. Germline CDR1 reads SGHAT; CDR2 reads FQNNGV. There are 18 residues in the CDR3. The CDR3 is CASRPIRGPRSGANVLTF. In nucleotides, the CDR3 is TGTGCCAGCAGGCCAATAAGGGGCCCCCGCTCTGGGGCCAACGTCCTGACTTTC.

This clonotype was detected ten times or more. V usage is TRBV30 and J usage is TRBJ1-1; D possibly corresponds to TRBD1 (6 bases). The germline V gene encodes CDR1 GTSNPN and CDR2 SVGIG (reference sequence). The V gene lost 2 bases and the J gene lost 3 bases, with 10 bases spanning the gap. This CDR3 comprises 13 residues. CDR3 nucleotide sequence: TGTGCCTGGAGTAGGGGGTTCGACACTGAAGCTTTCTTT. Amino acids: CAWSRGFDTEAFF.

This clonotype was picked up many times. This chain links TRBV5-1 with TRBJ2-6, with 7 positions matching TRBD2. CDR1 and CDR2 from the germline V gene are SGHRS and YFSETQ. This CDR3 contains 16 residues. The junction had 2 bases not matched to a gene; V was cut back by 0 bases and J by 2 bases. The CDR3 protein is CASSLEAGAGANVLTF. The DNA of the CDR3 is TGCGCCAGCAGCTTGGAGGCGGGGGCTGGGGCCAACGTCCTGACTTTC.

This chain uses TRBV7-6 with TRBJ2-1, with 7 bases matching TRBD2. The trim removed 1 base at V and 7 bases at J, leaving 7 bases unmatched. This CDR3 is built from 15 residues. Germline V gives CDR1 SGHVS, CDR2 FNYEAQ. The CDR3, as DNA: TGTGCCAGCAGCTTAGGGGTAGGGGAGGGGAATGAGCAGTTCTTC. Translating gives CASSLGVGEGNEQFF.

The gene calls are TRBV5-5 and TRBJ2-1; TRBD2 might be the D (5 bases). This CDR3 contains 16 residues. Germline CDR1 and CDR2: SGHKS and YYEKEE (reference sequence). Trimming pared 3 bases from V and 0 bases from J, leaving 13 bases between. In DNA, the CDR3 is TGTGCCAGCAGCTCTGGCTTAGCGAGCTCCTACAATGAGCAGTTCTTC. Translation gives CASSSGLASSYNEQFF.

This clonotype was recorded at least ten times. The J gene is TRBJ2-7, the V gene TRBV5-1; D unresolved. CDR3 length: 13 amino acids. V dropped 4 bases and J dropped 7 bases, with 15 bases sitting between them. In germline, CDR1 is SGHRS, CDR2 YFSETQ. The chain's CDR3 is CASSQLGMIEQYF. Written as DNA, the CDR3 is TGCGCCAGCAGCCAGCTGGGTATGATTGAGCAGTACTTC. Using reference TRBV5-1 and TRBJ2-7 for the parts outside the CDR3, the full variable domain is KAGVTQTPRYLIKTRGQQVTLSCSPISGHRSVSWYQQTPGQGLQFLFEYFSETQRNKGNFPGRFSGRQFSNSRSEMNVSTLELGDSALYLCASSQLGMIEQYFGPGTRLTVT.

This clonotype occurred a few times. The V gene is TRBV7-2, the J gene TRBJ2-5, with 10 bases matching TRBD2. The CDR3 loop spans 16 amino acids. Trimming took 1 base from V and 7 from J; bases not matched to a gene: 9. Looked up from germline, CDR1 is SGHTA and CDR2 is FQGNSA. The CDR3 DNA is TGTGCCAGCAGCTTAGGGCCCGGCAGCGGGGGGGGGACCCAGTACTTC. Its protein product is CASSLGPGSGGGTQYF.

This clonotype appeared many times. This sequence joins TRBV10-3 and TRBJ1-1, with 8 bases aligning to TRBD1. The CDR3 loop spans 15 amino acids. After removal of 2 bases from V and 5 bases from J, the junction contained 7 bases not matched to a gene. CDR1 is ENHRY, CDR2 SYGVKD, per germline. The CDR3 sequence: CAISEAQGARTEAFF. As DNA, the CDR3 is TGTGCCATCAGTGAGGCCCAGGGGGCGAGGACTGAAGCTTTCTTT.

The rearrangement links TRBV7-9 to TRBJ2-1; TRBD2 might be the D (5 bases). Germline CDR1 and CDR2: SEHNR and FQNEAQ (reference sequence). CDR3 length: 15 residues. Trimming pared 7 bases from V and 8 bases from J, leaving 21 bases between. CDR3 sequence reads: CASTTMEGPEDEQFF. DNA for the CDR3: TGTGCCAGCACGACTATGGAAGGACCCGAGGATGAGCAGTTCTTC.

This clonotype was detected many times. V gene TRBV7-2 combines with J gene TRBJ1-1, with a possible D match to TRBD1 (5 bases). V shed 8 bases and J shed 3 bases, with 10 bases lying between them. CDR3 length: 12 amino acids. The germline V gene has CDR1 SGHTA and CDR2 FQGNSA. The CDR3 loop is CASGRGYTEAFF. CDR3 DNA sequence: TGTGCCAGCGGGAGGGGATACACTGAAGCTTTCTTT.